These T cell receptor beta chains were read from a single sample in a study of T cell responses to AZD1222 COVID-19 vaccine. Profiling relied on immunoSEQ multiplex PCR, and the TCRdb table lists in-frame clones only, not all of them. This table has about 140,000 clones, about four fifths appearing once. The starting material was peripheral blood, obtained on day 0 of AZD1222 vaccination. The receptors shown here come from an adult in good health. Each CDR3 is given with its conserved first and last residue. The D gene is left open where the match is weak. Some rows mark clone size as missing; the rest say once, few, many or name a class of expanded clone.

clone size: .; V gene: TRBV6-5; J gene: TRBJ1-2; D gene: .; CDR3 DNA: TGTGCCAGCACAGGCCCTAACTATGGCTACACCTTC; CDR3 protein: CASTGPNYGYTF
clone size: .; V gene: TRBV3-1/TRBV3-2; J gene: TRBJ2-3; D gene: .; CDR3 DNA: TGTGCCAGCAGCCCCCAAAGGGGGCGGGGTCGCACAGATACGCAGTATTTT; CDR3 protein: CASSPQRGRGRTDTQYF
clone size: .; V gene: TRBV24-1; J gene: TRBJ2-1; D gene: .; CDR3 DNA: TGTGCCACCAGTGATTCCCTTAGTGGGACCTACAATGAGCAGTTCTTC; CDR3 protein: CATSDSLSGTYNEQFF
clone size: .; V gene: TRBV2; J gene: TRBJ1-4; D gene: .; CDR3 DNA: TGTGCCAGCAGGCCTACCACAGGGTTGTATGAAAAACTGTTTTTT; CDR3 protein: CASRPTTGLYEKLFF
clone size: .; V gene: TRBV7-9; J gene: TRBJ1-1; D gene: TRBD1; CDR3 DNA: TGTGCCAGCAGCTTAGTTGGGACAGCAGATAAGAACACTGAAGCTTTCTTT; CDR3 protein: CASSLVGTADKNTEAFF
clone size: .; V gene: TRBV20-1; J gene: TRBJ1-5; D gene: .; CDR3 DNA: TGCAGTGCTAGTCGTAGGGCCATTAGCAATCAGCCCCAGCATTTT; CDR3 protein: CSASRRAISNQPQHF
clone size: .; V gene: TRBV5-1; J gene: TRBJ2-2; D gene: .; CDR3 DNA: TGCGCCACCCAACTAGACAGTAAAAACACCGGGGAGCTGTTTTTT; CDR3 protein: CATQLDSKNTGELFF
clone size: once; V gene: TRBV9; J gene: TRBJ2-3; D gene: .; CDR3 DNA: TGTGCCAGCAGCGGAGGAAACACAGATACGCAGTATTTT; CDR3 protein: CASSGGNTDTQYF
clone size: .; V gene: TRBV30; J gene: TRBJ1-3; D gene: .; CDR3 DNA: TGTGCCTGGAAGGTCAGAGCTGGAAACACCATATATTTT; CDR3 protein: CAWKVRAGNTIYF
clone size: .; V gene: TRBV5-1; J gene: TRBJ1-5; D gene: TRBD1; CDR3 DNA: TGCGCCAGCAGCTCAGGGACAGGGGGTCAGCCCCAGCATTTT; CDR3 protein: CASSSGTGGQPQHF
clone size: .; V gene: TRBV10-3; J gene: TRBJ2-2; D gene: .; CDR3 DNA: TGTGCCATCAGTCCGGCCCTTCGGGGGATACCAGCCGGGGAGCTGTTTTTT; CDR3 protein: CAISPALRGIPAGELFF
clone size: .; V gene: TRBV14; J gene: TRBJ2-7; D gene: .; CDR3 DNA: TGTGCCAGCAGCCGGGACCGAAGCTCCTACGAGCAGTACTTC; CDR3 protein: CASSRDRSSYEQYF
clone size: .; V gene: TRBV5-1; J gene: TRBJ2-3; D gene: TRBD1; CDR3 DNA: TGCGCCAGCAGCTTTGGGGGGACAGGGCTCCAGGGTACGCAGTATTTT; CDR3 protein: CASSFGGTGLQGTQYF
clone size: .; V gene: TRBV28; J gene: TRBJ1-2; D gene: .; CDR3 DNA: TGTGCCAGCAGCTCCTCTTCCCCCAACTATGGCTACACCTTC; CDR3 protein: CASSSSSPNYGYTF
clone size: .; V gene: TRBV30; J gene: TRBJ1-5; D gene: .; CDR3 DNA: TGTGCCTGGAGGAGCAAGTCAGGGGAACCATATAGCAATCAGCCCCAGCATTTT; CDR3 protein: CAWRSKSGEPYSNQPQHF
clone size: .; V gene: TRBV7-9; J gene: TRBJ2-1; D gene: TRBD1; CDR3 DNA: TGTGCCAGCAGCTTTCCTCCGGGACAGGGTCGCTACAATGAGCAGTTCTTC; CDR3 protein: CASSFPPGQGRYNEQFF
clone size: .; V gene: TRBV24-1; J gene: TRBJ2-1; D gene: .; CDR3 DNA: TGTGCCACCAGTTCGCGCTCTCCGAGCTCCTACAATGAGCAGTTCTTC; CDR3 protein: CATSSRSPSSYNEQFF
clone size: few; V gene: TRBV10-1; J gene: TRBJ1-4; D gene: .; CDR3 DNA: TGCGCCAGCAGACCCCACGGTGGTTTTAATGAAAAACTGTTTTTT; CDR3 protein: CASRPHGGFNEKLFF
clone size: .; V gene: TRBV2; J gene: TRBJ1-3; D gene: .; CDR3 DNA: TGTGCCAGCAGTGAAGATAAGGTCTTCTCTGGAAACACCATATATTTT; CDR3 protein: CASSEDKVFSGNTIYF
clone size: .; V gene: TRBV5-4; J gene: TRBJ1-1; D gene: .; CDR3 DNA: TGTGCCAGCAGCTTGGAGGGAGGGGTTCCGAACACTGAAGCTTTCTTT; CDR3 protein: CASSLEGGVPNTEAFF
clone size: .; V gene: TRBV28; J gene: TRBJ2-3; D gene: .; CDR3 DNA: TGTGCCAGCAGCTATGCCCGCACAGATACGCAGTATTTT; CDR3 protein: CASSYARTDTQYF
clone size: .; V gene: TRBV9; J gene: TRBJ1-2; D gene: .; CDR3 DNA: TGTGCCAGCAGCGTAGCTGAAGCCGACGGGCCCTATGGCTACACCTTC; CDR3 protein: CASSVAEADGPYGYTF
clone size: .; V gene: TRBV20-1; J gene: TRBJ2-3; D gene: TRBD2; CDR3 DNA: TGCAGTGCTAGTCGGTTTACTAGCGGGGGCACAGATACGCAGTATTTT; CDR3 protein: CSASRFTSGGTDTQYF
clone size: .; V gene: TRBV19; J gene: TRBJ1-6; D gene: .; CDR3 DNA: TGTGCCAGTAGTTTGCTCGGGAGAGGTGGGGGTTCACCCCTCCACTTT; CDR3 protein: CASSLLGRGGGSPLHF
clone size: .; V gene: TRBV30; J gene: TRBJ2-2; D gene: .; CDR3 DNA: TGTGCCTGGAGTGTAAGGTCGGTCACCGGGGAGCTGTTTTTT; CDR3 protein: CAWSVRSVTGELFF